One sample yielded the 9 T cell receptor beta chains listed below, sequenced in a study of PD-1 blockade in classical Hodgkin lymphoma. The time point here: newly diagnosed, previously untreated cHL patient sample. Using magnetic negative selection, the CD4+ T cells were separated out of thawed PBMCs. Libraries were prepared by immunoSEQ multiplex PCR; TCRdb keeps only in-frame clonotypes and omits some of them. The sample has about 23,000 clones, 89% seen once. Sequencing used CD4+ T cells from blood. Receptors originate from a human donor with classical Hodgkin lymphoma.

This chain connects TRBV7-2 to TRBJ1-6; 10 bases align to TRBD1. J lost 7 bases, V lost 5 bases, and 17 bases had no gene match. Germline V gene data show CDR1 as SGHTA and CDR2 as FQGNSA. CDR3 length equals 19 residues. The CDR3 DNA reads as TGTGCCAGCAGCAAGTTCCGGGACAGGGGATCCTCGGCGAATTCACCCCTCCACTTT. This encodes CASSKFRDRGSSANSPLHF.

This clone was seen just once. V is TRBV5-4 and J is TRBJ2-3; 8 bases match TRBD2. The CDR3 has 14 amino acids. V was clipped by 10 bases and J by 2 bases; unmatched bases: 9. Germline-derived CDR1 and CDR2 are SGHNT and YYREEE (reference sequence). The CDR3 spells CAWSGLVITDTQYF. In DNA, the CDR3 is TGTGCCTGGTCGGGACTAGTCATCACAGATACGCAGTATTTT.

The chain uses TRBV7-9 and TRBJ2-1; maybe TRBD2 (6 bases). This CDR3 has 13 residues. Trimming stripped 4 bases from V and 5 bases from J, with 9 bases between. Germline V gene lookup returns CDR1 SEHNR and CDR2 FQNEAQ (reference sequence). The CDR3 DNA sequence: TGTGCCAGCAGCTGGGGACTGAACAATGAGCAGTTCTTC. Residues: CASSWGLNNEQFF.

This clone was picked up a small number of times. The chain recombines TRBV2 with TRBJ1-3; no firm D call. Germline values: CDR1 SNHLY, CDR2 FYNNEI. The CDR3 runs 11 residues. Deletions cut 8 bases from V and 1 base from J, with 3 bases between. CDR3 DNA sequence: TGTGCCAGCTTATCTGGAAACACCATATATTTT. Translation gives CASLSGNTIYF.

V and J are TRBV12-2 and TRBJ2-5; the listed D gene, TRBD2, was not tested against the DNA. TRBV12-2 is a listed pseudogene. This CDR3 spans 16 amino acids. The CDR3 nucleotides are TGTGCAAGTCGCTTAGTGGGACTGCCGTACCAAGAGACCCAGTACTTC. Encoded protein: CASRLVGLPYQETQYF.

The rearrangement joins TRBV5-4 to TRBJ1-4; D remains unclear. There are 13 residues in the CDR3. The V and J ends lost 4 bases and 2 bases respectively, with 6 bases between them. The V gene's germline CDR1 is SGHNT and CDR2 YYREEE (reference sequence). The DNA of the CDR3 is TGTGCCAGCAGCGCGGCGACTAATGAAAAACTGTTTTTT. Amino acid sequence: CASSAATNEKLFF. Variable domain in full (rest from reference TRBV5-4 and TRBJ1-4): ETGVTQSPTHLIKTRGQQVTLRCSSQSGHNTVSWYQQALGQGPQFIFQYYREEENGRGNFPPRFSGLQFPNYSSELNVNALELDDSALYLCASSAATNEKLFFGSGTQLSVL.

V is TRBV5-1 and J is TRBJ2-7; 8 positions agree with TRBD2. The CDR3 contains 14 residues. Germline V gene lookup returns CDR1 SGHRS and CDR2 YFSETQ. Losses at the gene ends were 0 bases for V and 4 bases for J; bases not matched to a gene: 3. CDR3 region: CASSLVQRGYEQYF. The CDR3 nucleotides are TGCGCCAGCAGCTTGGTTCAGCGGGGGTACGAGCAGTACTTC. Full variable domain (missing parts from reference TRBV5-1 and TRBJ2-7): KAGVTQTPRYLIKTRGQQVTLSCSPISGHRSVSWYQQTPGQGLQFLFEYFSETQRNKGNFPGRFSGRQFSNSRSEMNVSTLELGDSALYLCASSLVQRGYEQYFGPGTRLTVT.

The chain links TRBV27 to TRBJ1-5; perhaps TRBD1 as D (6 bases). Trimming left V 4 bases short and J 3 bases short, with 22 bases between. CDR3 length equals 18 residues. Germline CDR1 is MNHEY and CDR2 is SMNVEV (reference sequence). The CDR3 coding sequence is TGTGCCAGCAGTTCATACCCGCTAGCCAGGGGAGACAATCAGCCCCAGCATTTT. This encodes CASSSYPLARGDNQPQHF.

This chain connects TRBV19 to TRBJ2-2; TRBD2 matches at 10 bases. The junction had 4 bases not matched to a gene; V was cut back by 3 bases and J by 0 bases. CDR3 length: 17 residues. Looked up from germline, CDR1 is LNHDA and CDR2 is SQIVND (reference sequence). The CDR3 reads CASSIWLAGANTGELFF. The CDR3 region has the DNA TGTGCCAGTAGTATCTGGCTAGCGGGAGCGAACACCGGGGAGCTGTTTTTT.